The present entry profiles one T cell receptor beta chain with its context. Its antigen is not identified. The data originate from a study of T cell responses to AZD1222 COVID-19 vaccine. General study results and limits: Nearly half of spike-specific TCRs reportedly target unmutated variant regions. Elevations in Spike-specific TCR breadth and depth followed administration of two AZD1222 doses. Distributed over spike, vaccine-associated CD4 TCRs predominated at 160-218 and 743-854. Baseline serostatus was positive in only a handful of AZD1222 recipients.

Measured with immunoSEQ multiplex PCR; TCRdb has only the in-frame clones, and not every one. The sample contains about 69,000 clones, approximately 87% of which appear only once. The sequence came from an adult who received the AZD1222 COVID-19 vaccine. Sequenced material: peripheral blood, taken 28 days after the second AZD1222 dose.

The CDR3: CASSALAGGAGEQYF. The CDR3 DNA reads TGTGCCAGCAGCGCCCTAGCGGGAGGGGCGGGGGAGCAGTACTTC. This rearrangement joins TRBV9 to TRBJ2-7; 12 bases align to TRBD2. Germline assignment: CDR1 SGDLS and CDR2 YYNGEE. The trim removed 3 bases at V and 7 bases at J, leaving 8 bases unmatched. The CDR3 extends over 15 amino acids.